Shown below are 18 T cell receptor beta chains from a single sample sequenced in a study of T cells after yellow fever vaccination. TCRdb reprocessed the 5' RACE reads via MiXCR and lists one record per CDR3 protein. The table records just over 250,000 distinct CDR3 sequences, about 5.2% of them present only once. Specimen: CD4+ T cells sorted from PBMCs, collected on the day of the yellow fever booster vaccination. Receptors were obtained from a man younger than 35 who received the YFV17D yellow fever vaccine.

This clonotype was picked up a small number of times. V gene TRBV5-1 combines with J gene TRBJ1-1, with D hard to call. The CDR3 loop spans 15 amino acids. Trimming removed 0 bases at V and 5 bases at J, with 14 bases between. Germline CDR1 SGHRS, CDR2 YFSETQ. Written as DNA, the CDR3 is TGCGCCAGCAGCTTGGAGCAGCCTGGTAGGACTGAAGCTTTCTTT. It yields the protein CASSLEQPGRTEAFF.

The table lists this clonotype with many counts. This chain joins TRBV4-2 and TRBJ2-2; D call uncertain. This CDR3 spans 16 amino acids. Trimming cost V 0 bases and J 1 base, with 9 bases left between them. Germline CDR1 LGHNA, CDR2 YNFKEQ. The CDR3 region is CASSQDHSRNTGELFF. The CDR3 DNA reads as TGTGCCAGCAGCCAAGATCATAGCAGGAACACCGGGGAGCTGTTTTTT.

This clonotype was recorded at least ten times. The chain carries TRBV12-3 or TRBV12-4 and TRBJ1-3; D may be TRBD1 (5 bases). V lost 2 bases, J lost 0 bases, and 5 bases lay in between. CDR3 length: 14 residues. The DNA for the CDR3 is TGTGCCAGCAGTTTACAGGGCTCTGGAAACACCATATATTTT. Translating gives CASSLQGSGNTIYF.

This clonotype occurred a few times. The chain employs TRBV6-5 and TRBJ1-1, with D possibly TRBD1 on 6 matching bases. This CDR3 has 14 residues. Germline-derived CDR1 and CDR2 are MNHEY and SVGAGI. Trimming pared 3 bases from V and 6 bases from J, leaving 14 bases between. The CDR3 DNA follows: TGTGCCAGCAGTTATCTCACAGGGAGAGCTGAAGCTTTCTTT. It codes for CASSYLTGRAEAFF.

This clonotype was observed a handful of times. The gene calls are TRBV6-5 and TRBJ1-1; TRBD1 is a possible D gene (5 bases). Germline CDR1 MNHEY, CDR2 SVGAGI. The ends were cut back, 6 bases at V and 2 bases at J, with 10 bases in the middle. The CDR3 runs to 13 residues. The CDR3 region is CASRFTGNTEAFF. The CDR3 coding sequence is TGTGCCAGCAGGTTTACAGGTAACACTGAAGCTTTCTTT.

The chain uses TRBV27 and TRBJ1-2; D not resolved. V gave up 8 bases and J gave up 1 base, with 17 bases separating them. CDR3 length: 15 amino acids. Per germline, CDR1 MNHEY and CDR2 SMNVEV (reference sequence). In DNA, the CDR3 is TGTGCCAGCGGACCAGGTGGGCCCGGTAACTATGGCTACACCTTC. It codes for CASGPGGPGNYGYTF.

There are a few counts of this clonotype. The chain links TRBV7-2 to TRBJ2-1; 11 nucleotides align to TRBD2. In germline, CDR1 is SGHTA, CDR2 FQGNSA. The length of the CDR3 is 18 residues. After removal of 7 bases from V and 3 bases from J, the junction contained 14 bases not matched to a gene. CDR3 in amino acids: CASNSQGGLAGGYNEQFF. CDR3 DNA: TGTGCCAGCAACTCCCAGGGAGGGCTAGCGGGGGGCTACAATGAGCAGTTCTTC.

This clonotype has at least ten counts. J is TRBJ1-2 and V is TRBV12-3 or TRBV12-4; possible D gene TRBD1, 5 bases. The length of the CDR3 is 12 residues. The germline V and J ends were trimmed by 3 bases and 8 bases, with 10 bases remaining between them. CDR3 amino acids: CASSFSGTGYTF. The CDR3 DNA reads as TGTGCCAGCAGTTTCTCGGGGACCGGCTACACCTTC.

The chain employs TRBV18 and TRBJ2-1; D uncertain. The CDR3 covers 12 residues. V shed 3 bases and J shed 7 bases, with 7 bases lying between them. CDR1 and CDR2 (germline): KGHSH, LQKENI. Here the CDR3 reads CASSPVGNEQFF. The CDR3 region has the DNA TGTGCCAGCTCACCTGTGGGGAATGAGCAGTTCTTC.

The chain joins TRBV12-3 or TRBV12-4 to TRBJ1-1, with TRBD1 as a possible D gene (5 bases). V dropped 3 bases and J dropped 1 base, with 15 bases sitting between them. There are 16 residues in the CDR3. This chain's CDR3 is CASSLTLGGGNTEAFF. CDR3 sequence (DNA): TGTGCCAGCAGTTTGACCCTTGGGGGAGGGAACACTGAAGCTTTCTTT.

The chain combines TRBV5-1 with TRBJ1-1; D is ambiguous. This CDR3 region has 13 residues. CDR1 is SGHRS, CDR2 YFSETQ, per germline. Between the trimmed V and J ends, which lost 0 bases and 9 bases, there was a span of 12 bases. This CDR3 is CASSLARGLKAFF. Written as DNA, the CDR3 is TGCGCCAGCAGCTTGGCTCGTGGGTTAAAAGCTTTCTTT.

This clonotype was counted only a few times. The rearrangement links TRBV6-5 to TRBJ2-1; D might be TRBD2 (6 bases). V dropped 2 bases and J dropped 7 bases, with 18 bases sitting between them. CDR1 MNHEY and CDR2 SVGAGI come from the germline V gene. The CDR3 extends over 16 amino acids. The CDR3 sequence: CASSYETGTLLNEQFF. CDR3 coding DNA: TGTGCCAGCAGTTACGAGACCGGGACTCTACTTAATGAGCAGTTCTTC.

CDR3 protein: CAISEAQPGRGQPQHF. CDR3 nucleotides: TGTGCCATCAGTGAGGCTCAGCCAGGGAGAGGTCAGCCCCAGCATTTT. The V and J genes are TRBV10-3 and TRBJ1-5; tentative D call: TRBD1 (5 bases). V was clipped by 2 bases and J by 6 bases, with 17 bases between them. This CDR3 is 16 amino acids long. CDR1 is ENHRY, CDR2 SYGVKD, per germline.

This clonotype has ten or more counts. The chain employs TRBV4-3 and TRBJ1-2, with D possibly matching TRBD1 (5 bases). Germline values: CDR1 LGHNA, CDR2 YSLEER. The CDR3 is 14 amino acids. Trimming took off 4 bases at V and 8 bases at J, with 17 bases between the two ends. The CDR3 DNA reads TGCGCCAGCAGCCCCGGGGGGAATAATGACGGCTACACCTTC. Translating gives CASSPGGNNDGYTF.

This chain connects TRBV19 to TRBJ2-4, with D possibly TRBD1 on 6 matching bases. From germline, CDR1 is LNHDA and CDR2 SQIVND (reference sequence). The CDR3 extends over 16 amino acids. V lost 5 bases to trimming and J lost 4 bases, with 18 bases between them. CDR3 DNA: TGTGCCAGTAGTCAAAAAACAGGGCCCCCGAAAAACATTCAGTACTTC. Amino acid sequence: CASSQKTGPPKNIQYF.

This clonotype has more than one count but fewer than ten. V usage is TRBV5-1 and J usage is TRBJ2-2; D gene uncertain. The V gene's germline CDR1 is SGHRS and CDR2 YFSETQ. V lost 4 bases and J 6 bases, leaving 13 bases between the germline ends. The CDR3 has 14 amino acids. DNA for the CDR3: TGCGCCAGCAGCCTCGACACCGCACCCGGGGAGCTGTTTTTT. The encoded protein is CASSLDTAPGELFF.

V is TRBV2 and J is TRBJ1-6; no clear D. V lost 3 bases and J lost 9, with 6 bases in between. Germline assignment: CDR1 SNHLY and CDR2 FYNNEI. There are 12 residues in the CDR3. The CDR3 DNA is TGTGCCAGCAGTGATACGATTTCACCCCTCCACTTT. It translates to CASSDTISPLHF.

This chain links TRBV7-2 with TRBJ2-4; TRBD2 might be the D (5 bases). Germline CDR1 reads SGHTA; CDR2 reads FQGNSA. This CDR3 region has 15 residues. Deletions cut 5 bases from V and 8 bases from J, with 19 bases between. This chain's CDR3 is CASSPDPRSEDIQYF. The DNA for the CDR3 is TGTGCCAGCAGCCCCGACCCACGGTCGGAGGACATTCAGTACTTC. Filled out from reference TRBV7-2 and TRBJ2-4, the complete variable domain reads GAGVSQSPSNKVTEKGKDVELRCDPISGHTALYWYRQSLGQGLEFLIYFQGNSAPDKSGLPSDRFSAERTGGSVSTLTIQRTQQEDSAVYLCASSPDPRSEDIQYFGAGTRLSVL.